The next 26 T cell receptor beta chains were all read from a single sample in a study of OX40 agonist ivuxolimab in advanced cancers. Using immunoSEQ multiplex PCR, the repertoire was profiled, and TCRdb retains in-frame clones only, with some absent. The sample carries 30,000 to 40,000 clones, nearly 75% recorded once. This material consisted of CD4+ or CD8+ T cells sorted from blood, taken in a trial of the OX40 agonist ivuxolimab. These receptor sequences come from an adult with an advanced solid tumor such as melanoma, head and neck, liver or kidney cancer.

The V gene is TRBV6-1, the J gene TRBJ1-2, with a weak D call TRBD1 (6 bases). This CDR3 comprises 13 residues. The ends were cut back, 6 bases at V and 1 base at J, with 9 bases in the middle. In germline, CDR1 is MNHNS, CDR2 SASEGT. The CDR3 loop reads CASRKDSNYGYTF. CDR3 DNA: TGTGCCAGCAGAAAGGACAGTAACTATGGCTACACCTTC.

V and J are TRBV10-3 and TRBJ2-2, with 8 positions matching TRBD1. The CDR3 runs 16 residues. From germline, CDR1 is ENHRY and CDR2 SYGVKD. Germline trimming cut 4 bases from V and 4 bases from J; bases unmatched to any gene: 8. The CDR3 DNA sequence: TGTGCCATCAGTGCAACCAGGGGGCTCGGCACCGGGGAGCTGTTTTTT. The encoded protein is CAISATRGLGTGELFF.

This clone appeared a single time. Sequence at one end of the junction differs from germline and may be a read error. The gene calls are TRBV7-3 and TRBJ2-1, with D maybe TRBD1 (5 bases). Germline values: CDR1 SGHTA, CDR2 FQGTGA. The CDR3 has 13 amino acids. In DNA, the CDR3 is TGTGCCAGCAGCGTAACAGGTTACAATGAGCAGTTCTTC. It yields the protein CASSVTGYNEQFF.

The chain couples TRBV19 to TRBJ2-5; D may match TRBD1 or TRBD2 (6 bases each). This CDR3 is built from 17 residues. V was cut by 1 base and J by 3 bases, with 18 bases left in between. The germline gives CDR1 LNHDA, CDR2 SQIVND (reference sequence). In DNA form, the CDR3 reads TGTGCCAGTAGTATAGGTTGGCGCAGGGGCGGGGAAGAGACCCAGTACTTC. The encoded protein is CASSIGWRRGGEETQYF.

This chain joins TRBV27 and TRBJ2-5; D might be TRBD1 (5 bases). CDR1 MNHEY and CDR2 SMNVEV come from the germline V gene (reference sequence). V was pared by 0 bases and J by 2 bases, with 7 bases between. This CDR3 comprises 14 residues. CDR3 nucleotides: TGTGCCAGCAGTTTATCGAACAGGCAAGAGACCCAGTACTTC. As protein: CASSLSNRQETQYF.

The chain recombines TRBV19 with TRBJ2-1, with 12 bases matching TRBD2. Germline lookup yields CDR1 LNHDA and CDR2 SQIVND (reference sequence). V trimming: 5 bases; J trimming: 8 bases; junction bases outside the gene matches: 13. The length of the CDR3 is 17 residues. CDR3 nucleotides: TGTGCCAGTAGTGTTACTAGCGGGGGGCTCATTCTTTATGAGCAGTTCTTC. Translating gives CASSVTSGGLILYEQFF.

This clone appeared a few times. CDR3 sequence: CASSLEGRQVYGYTF. The CDR3 region has the DNA TGTGCCAGCAGCTTGGAAGGACGGCAGGTTTATGGCTACACCTTC. The chain recombines TRBV5-6 with TRBJ1-2; no clear D gene. This CDR3 has 15 amino acids. Germline values: CDR1 SGHDT, CDR2 YYEEEE. The V end was cut by 0 bases, the J end by 5 bases, with 14 bases between.

Judged by abundance, this clone is medium-sized. CDR3 DNA sequence: TGCGCCAGCAGCCAAGGCGGACAGGCTAAGGGCTATGGCTACACCTTC. This codes for CASSQGGQAKGYGYTF. The chain couples TRBV4-1 to TRBJ1-2, with 7 bases matching TRBD1. This CDR3 is 16 amino acids long. J was trimmed by 4 bases and V by 1 base; bases with no gene match: 9. The germline gives CDR1 MGHRA, CDR2 YSYEKL.

The chain links TRBV7-9 to TRBJ2-3; 8 bases are a match to TRBD2. After removal of 1 base from V and 5 bases from J, the junction contained 2 bases not matched to a gene. CDR3 size: 14 residues. Per the germline V gene, CDR1 is SEHNR and CDR2 is FQNEAQ (reference sequence). CDR3 sequence: CASSLVLAGDTQYF. CDR3 nucleotides: TGTGCCAGCAGCTTAGTTCTAGCGGGAGATACGCAGTATTTT.

The chain recombines TRBV30 with TRBJ1-2; TRBD1 matches at 10 bases. V was clipped by 1 base and J by 7 bases; unmatched bases: 6. The CDR3 spans 14 residues. The germline V gene encodes CDR1 GTSNPN and CDR2 SVGIG (reference sequence). CDR3 sequence: CAWSEPGTGVGYTF. The DNA for the CDR3 is TGTGCCTGGAGTGAACCCGGGACAGGGGTTGGCTACACCTTC. The full variable domain, in which reference TRBV30 and TRBJ1-2 provide the parts outside the CDR3, is SQTIHQWPATLVQPVGSPLSLECTVEGTSNPNLYWYRQAAGRGLQLLFYSVGIGQISSEVPQNLSASRPQDRQFILSSKKLLLSDSGFYLCAWSEPGTGVGYTFGSGTRLTVV.

The chain couples TRBV28 to TRBJ2-3; D is perhaps TRBD1 (5 bases). The germline gives CDR1 MDHEN, CDR2 SYDVKM. Between the trimmed V and J ends, which lost 5 bases and 6 bases, there was a span of 6 bases. This CDR3 region has 11 residues. The CDR3 here is CASSPGDTQYF. The CDR3 DNA reads TGTGCCAGCAGTCCAGGGGATACGCAGTATTTT. The full variable domain, its missing parts supplied by reference TRBV28 and TRBJ2-3, is DVKVTQSSRYLVKRTGEKVFLECVQDMDHENMFWYRQDPGLGLRLIYFSYDVKMKEKGDIPEGYSVSREKKERFSLILESASTNQTSMYLCASSPGDTQYFGPGTRLTVL.

This clone is deemed medium-sized. V is TRBV5-8 and J is TRBJ1-5; 7 bases match TRBD1. The CDR3 extends over 14 amino acids. V gave up 1 base and J gave up 7 bases; unmatched junction bases: 5. From germline, CDR1 is SGHTS and CDR2 YDEGEE. The CDR3 DNA reads TGTGCCAGCAGCTTGAGACAGGGAGGCCAGCCCCAGCATTTT. Translating it yields CASSLRQGGQPQHF.

The chain employs TRBV19 and TRBJ1-2; no definite D call. V lost 8 bases and J lost 5, with 12 bases in between. Germline V gene sequence: CDR1 LNHDA, CDR2 SQIVND (reference sequence). This CDR3 is built from 12 residues. DNA of the CDR3: TGTGCCAGTCGGGAAACAGATTATGGCTACACCTTC. Encoded protein: CASRETDYGYTF.

Concerning this clone: A much larger clone differs by one base, so this may be a read error. The V call is TRBV5-1, the J call TRBJ1-3; a possible D gene is TRBD1 (6 bases). This CDR3 comprises 14 residues. In germline, CDR1 is SGHRS, CDR2 YFSETQ. Trimming stripped 0 bases from V and 4 bases from J, with 8 bases between. The CDR3 DNA follows: TGCGCCAGCAGCTTGGCAGGGGCCGGAAACACCATATATTTT. Translated, it gives CASSLAGAGNTIYF.

The rearrangement links TRBV5-1 to TRBJ2-1; D possibly corresponds to TRBD1 (6 bases). V gave up 4 bases and J gave up 4 bases, with 18 bases separating them. CDR1 is SGHRS, CDR2 YFSETQ, per germline. This CDR3 is 16 amino acids long. This chain's CDR3 is CASSLATGTLYNEQFF. Written as DNA, the CDR3 is TGCGCCAGCAGCCTGGCCACCGGGACACTTTACAATGAGCAGTTCTTC.

This clone turned up a few times. The V gene is TRBV5-1, the J gene TRBJ2-7, with 10 nucleotides matching TRBD1. V trimming: 4 bases; J trimming: 4 bases; junction bases outside the gene matches: 5. Germline lookup yields CDR1 SGHRS and CDR2 YFSETQ. The CDR3 extends over 14 amino acids. The CDR3 spells CASSPGTGDYEQYF. Written as DNA, the CDR3 is TGCGCCAGCAGCCCCGGGACAGGGGATTACGAGCAGTACTTC.

This clone was seen more than once but under ten times. Written as DNA, the CDR3 is TGTGCCAGCAGCAGAGGGGGCGCGGAGACCCAGTACTTC. Translation: CASSRGGAETQYF. The chain combines TRBV9 with TRBJ2-5, with 7 bases aligning to TRBD1. The CDR3 is made up of 13 amino acids. The trim removed 4 bases at V and 5 bases at J, leaving 5 bases unmatched. Germline CDR1 SGDLS, CDR2 YYNGEE. Combining the CDR3 with reference TRBV9 and TRBJ2-5 gives the whole variable domain DSGVTQTPKHLITATGQRVTLRCSPRSGDLSVYWYQQSLDQGLQFLIQYYNGEERAKGNILERFSAQQFPDLHSELNLSSLELGDSALYFCASSRGGAETQYFGPGTRLLVL.

The chain uses TRBV11-2 and TRBJ2-3; D perhaps matches TRBD2 (5 bases). The CDR3 is 13 residues long. V lost 4 bases to trimming and J lost 10 bases, with 15 bases between them. In germline, CDR1 is SGHAT, CDR2 FQNNGV. The CDR3 protein is CASSSRTETPQYF. The CDR3 coding sequence is TGTGCCAGCAGCTCCCGGACTGAAACTCCGCAGTATTTT. The full variable domain, rest sourced from reference TRBV11-2 and TRBJ2-3, is EAGVAQSPRYKIIEKRQSVAFWCNPISGHATLYWYQQILGQGPKLLIQFQNNGVVDDSQLPKDRFSAERLKGVDSTLKIQPAKLEDSAVYLCASSSRTETPQYFGPGTRLTVL.

The chain couples TRBV5-1 to TRBJ2-3; D perhaps matches TRBD2 (6 bases). The CDR3 has 14 amino acids. Trimming cost V 2 bases and J 4 bases, with 11 bases left between them. CDR1 SGHRS and CDR2 YFSETQ come from the germline V gene. CDR3 residues: CASSLRGGADTQYF. CDR3 nucleotides: TGCGCCAGCAGCTTAAGGGGAGGAGCAGATACGCAGTATTTT.

The chain couples TRBV5-1 to TRBJ1-2, with a weak D call TRBD1 (6 bases). Deletions cut 4 bases from V and 4 bases from J, with 23 bases between. The CDR3 has 17 residues. CDR1 is SGHRS, CDR2 YFSETQ, per germline. CDR3 amino acids: CASSPHGSLGGGYGYTF. The CDR3 DNA sequence: TGCGCCAGCAGCCCACACGGCAGTCTCGGGGGCGGCTATGGCTACACCTTC.

This chain links TRBV11-2 with TRBJ1-1; D might be TRBD1 (5 bases). The V end was cut by 0 bases, the J end by 11 bases, with 13 bases between. CDR1 SGHAT and CDR2 FQNNGV come from the germline V gene. The CDR3 extends over 13 amino acids. This CDR3 is CASSLEIRGVAFF. In DNA form, the CDR3 reads TGTGCCAGCAGCTTAGAGATCCGGGGGGTTGCTTTCTTT.

The chain is built from TRBV29-1 and TRBJ1-1; 7 positions agree with TRBD1. The CDR3 runs 15 residues. Germline CDR1 reads SQVTM; CDR2 reads ANQGSEA. V dropped 5 bases and J dropped 6; count of bases not matched to a gene: 15. The CDR3 DNA sequence: TGCAGCGTTCAGGACAGGTCAGCACAGGGTCCTGAAGCTTTCTTT. It specifies CSVQDRSAQGPEAFF.

The V call is TRBV11-2, the J call TRBJ2-7; D is perhaps TRBD2 (6 bases). V gave up 5 bases and J gave up 3 bases, with 11 bases separating them. The germline V gene has CDR1 SGHAT and CDR2 FQNNGV. The CDR3 is 13 amino acids. In DNA, the CDR3 is TGTGCCAGCAGCCTGACTAGAGGCTACGAGCAGTACGTC. Its translation is CASSLTRGYEQYV.

The chain combines TRBV5-4 with TRBJ2-1; no firm D call. The CDR3 runs 15 residues. Germline-derived CDR1 and CDR2 are SGHNT and YYREEE (reference sequence). Trimming removed 0 bases at V and 1 base at J, with 8 bases between. This CDR3 is CASSLEWASYNEQFF. The CDR3 nucleotides are TGTGCCAGCAGCTTGGAGTGGGCTTCCTACAATGAGCAGTTCTTC.

V usage is TRBV5-1 and J usage is TRBJ2-1; D unclear. This CDR3 comprises 13 residues. Germline-derived CDR1 and CDR2 are SGHRS and YFSETQ. Trimming stripped 0 bases from V and 4 bases from J, with 5 bases between. CDR3 protein: CASSLDEYNEQFF. CDR3 nucleotide sequence: TGCGCCAGCAGCTTGGATGAGTACAATGAGCAGTTCTTC. Drawing the rest from reference TRBV5-1 and TRBJ2-1, the complete variable domain is KAGVTQTPRYLIKTRGQQVTLSCSPISGHRSVSWYQQTPGQGLQFLFEYFSETQRNKGNFPGRFSGRQFSNSRSEMNVSTLELGDSALYLCASSLDEYNEQFFGPGTRLTVL.

This chain links TRBV2 with TRBJ1-2; D gene unclear. This CDR3 spans 11 amino acids. Trimming took off 6 bases at V and 8 bases at J, with 10 bases between the two ends. Germline V gives CDR1 SNHLY, CDR2 FYNNEI. The CDR3 region has the DNA TGTGCCAGCAGCTTTTCGTGGGGCTACACCTTC. Its translation: CASSFSWGYTF.